Listed below are T cell receptor beta chains from one sample, sequenced in a study of T-cell reconstitution after alpha-beta-depleted transplantation in children. TCRdb redid the calling of the PCR reads with MiXCR, one entry per CDR3 protein. This table has about 600,000 distinct CDR3 sequences, under 25% appearing once. Here the sequenced sample was PBMCs, mostly from graft donor cells, taken 360 days after TCRalphabeta/CD19-depleted stem cell transplant. Receptor source: a boy younger than two who had a stem cell transplant for acute myeloid leukemia, so the T cells may come from the graft donor. The CDR3 runs from the conserved cysteine through the conserved F or W. Rows give clone size only sometimes, using once, few, many, or a class for an expanded clone.

>TRBV20-1|NA
CSAPTPGARHGNEQFF
>TRBV12-3/TRBV12-4|NA
CASRKTGGETQYF
>TRBV15|once
CATSRGGGNQPQHF
>TRBV5-1|NA
CASSSSGGKNTGELFF
>TRBV20-1|many
CSAEPGTGGNEQYF
>TRBV7-8|NA
CASSFYLGGTGGGTYGYTF
>TRBV12-5|NA
CASGLMVAQYF
>TRBV6-1|many
CASTLDRGETQYF
>TRBV28|NA
CASSFWRGGNEQFF
>TRBV20-1|many
CSASHEGSTDTQYF
>TRBV7-2|NA
CASSLVDRGRSPLHF
>TRBV20-1|NA
CSARDPLGAKNQPQHF
>TRBV7-2|many
CASSSGLAETYEQYF
>TRBV20-1|many
CSASRYPGETQYF
>TRBV20-1|many
CSAVGLAGPGRNEQFF
>TRBV12-3/TRBV12-4|many
CASIFWASGGTSSYNEQFF
>TRBV14|few
CASSHLAGGLTGELFF
>TRBV5-1|few
CASSPRVGSVEQFF
>TRBV5-5|few
CASSRSRQGPSYEQYF
>TRBV6-5|many
CASSRGVEAGELFF
>TRBV7-2|many
CASSQETGQQETQYF
>TRBV5-1|NA
CASSLIPSGGANEQFF
>TRBV12-3/TRBV12-4|once
CASNLDGGPYEQYF
>TRBV7-2|few
CASSATTGAETQYF
>TRBV5-6|NA
CASSPTRIGAGWSEAFF